The 18 T cell receptor beta chains given below trace back to one sample, sequenced in a study of T-cell reconstitution after alpha-beta-depleted transplantation in children. Unique molecular identifiers were incorporated when the TCRbeta library was constructed. Each CDR3 protein gets one entry after TCRdb re-called the PCR reads with MiXCR. The table records around 500,000 distinct CDR3 sequences, roughly 23% of them present only once. The material was PBMCs, mostly from graft donor cells, obtained 360 days after TCRalphabeta/CD19-depleted stem cell transplant. The receptors were sampled from a boy under two years old who had a stem cell transplant for acute myeloid leukemia, so the T cells may come from the graft donor.

In this sample, this clonotype turned up a few times. This chain uses TRBV20-1 with TRBJ2-5, with 8 bases aligning to TRBD2. Germline V gives CDR1 DFQATT, CDR2 SNEGSKA (reference sequence). V was pared by 5 bases and J by 3 bases, with 14 bases of the junction left unmatched. This CDR3 has 16 amino acids. DNA of the CDR3: TGCAGTGCTCAGAGGATATTAGCGGGGCCCAAAGAGACCCAGTACTTC. Amino acid sequence: CSAQRILAGPKETQYF.

In this sample, this clonotype turned up a few times. This chain uses TRBV7-2 with TRBJ1-1, with D uncertain. V was trimmed by 4 bases and J by 11 bases, leaving 17 bases between them. From germline, CDR1 is SGHTA and CDR2 FQGNSA. The CDR3 has 13 residues. The CDR3: CASSSAPQISAFF. CDR3 sequence (DNA): TGTGCCAGCAGCTCCGCCCCCCAGATAAGTGCTTTCTTT.

This clonotype occurred a few times. V and J are TRBV6-1 and TRBJ2-1; 7 bases fit TRBD2. The CDR3 runs to 14 residues. The V gene end was trimmed by 10 bases and the J gene end by 1 base; junction bases not matched to a gene: 7. Germline assignment: CDR1 MNHNS and CDR2 SASEGT. CDR3 in DNA: TGTGCCACCCTGGGCGGGGGTTCCTACAATGAGCAGTTCTTC. Translating gives CATLGGGSYNEQFF.

This chain links TRBV29-1 with TRBJ1-1; no firm D call. Germline values: CDR1 SQVTM, CDR2 ANQGSEA. The V gene lost 6 bases and the J gene lost 4 bases, with 12 bases spanning the gap. The CDR3 length is 12 residues. CDR3 sequence reads: CSVTVVSTEAFF. Written as DNA, the CDR3 is TGCAGCGTGACCGTTGTTAGCACTGAAGCTTTCTTT.

The chain has TRBV19 and TRBJ1-5; D not certain. The germline CDR1 and CDR2 sequences are LNHDA and SQIVND (reference sequence). The CDR3 contains 15 residues. V gave up 8 bases and J gave up 2 bases, with 16 bases separating them. The CDR3 nucleotides read TGTGCCAGTGAAGAAGAGGGCCAGGGCAATCAGCCCCAGCATTTT. It specifies CASEEEGQGNQPQHF.

The V gene is TRBV11-2, the J gene TRBJ2-7; possible D gene TRBD2, 5 bases. The V gene's germline CDR1 is SGHAT and CDR2 FQNNGV. This CDR3 region has 14 residues. With 3 bases removed from V and 2 bases from J, the gap between germline ends came to 11 bases. The DNA for the CDR3 is TGTGCCAGCAGCTTCCCCGGGGATGCCTACGAGCAGTACGTC. As protein: CASSFPGDAYEQYV.

Note on this clonotype: The DNA is omitted, as the CDR3 cannot be located on it reliably, and the CDR3 follows TCRdb's listing. The chain joins TRBV6-5 to TRBJ2-3; the DNA was not used to check the table's D call, TRBD1. With termini counted, the CDR3 has 15 amino acids. CDR1 and CDR2 (germline): MNHEY, SVGAGI. The CDR3 region is CASSSGQGVADTQYF.

CDR3 DNA: TGTGCCAGCAGGGGTACAGGGAACTGGGCGCAAGAGACCCAGTACTTC. Translating gives CASRGTGNWAQETQYF. The rearrangement links TRBV28 to TRBJ2-5; tentatively, D is TRBD1 (6 bases). The length of the CDR3 is 16 residues. Germline CDR1 reads MDHEN; CDR2 reads SYDVKM. Trimming pared 6 bases from V and 2 bases from J, leaving 19 bases between.

This clonotype showed up many times. V gene TRBV4-3 combines with J gene TRBJ1-2; D call uncertain. Germline CDR1 and CDR2: LGHNA and YSLEER. The ends were cut back, 3 bases at V and 5 bases at J, with 16 bases in the middle. This CDR3 spans 15 amino acids. CDR3 nucleotide sequence: TGCGCCAGCAGCCAGGGCCGGGTGGCGGGGTATGGCTACACCTTC. Amino acids: CASSQGRVAGYGYTF.

V usage is TRBV5-1 and J usage is TRBJ2-3, with a possible D match to TRBD1 (5 bases). V was trimmed by 0 bases and J by 2 bases, leaving 10 bases between them. The V gene's germline CDR1 is SGHRS and CDR2 YFSETQ. The CDR3 is 15 amino acids. The CDR3 sequence: CASSLEGQHTDTQYF. CDR3 nucleotides: TGCGCCAGCAGCTTGGAGGGGCAGCACACAGATACGCAGTATTTT.

This clonotype was detected only a few times. This chain connects TRBV28 to TRBJ2-7, with D maybe TRBD1 (6 bases). Germline lookup yields CDR1 MDHEN and CDR2 SYDVKM. V was trimmed by 5 bases and J by 2 bases, leaving 22 bases between them. The CDR3 loop spans 17 amino acids. In nucleotides, the CDR3 is TGTGCCAGCAGTGACACCGGGACACTTACTACGGCCTACGAGCAGTACGTC. Amino acid sequence: CASSDTGTLTTAYEQYV.

Details on this clonotype: A much larger clone is a single base away; this may be a read error. The J gene is TRBJ2-3, the V gene TRBV7-2; 10 bases fit TRBD2. The CDR3 spans 15 residues. V shed 2 bases and J 4 bases; nucleotides not matched to a gene: 3. Germline V gene data show CDR1 as SGHTA and CDR2 as FQGNSA. The CDR3: CASSLLAGDPDTQYF. In DNA form, the CDR3 reads TGTGCCAGCAGCTTACTAGCGGGGGACCCAGATACGCAGTATTTT.

V is TRBV4-3 and J is TRBJ1-4; D might be TRBD1 (5 bases). V was trimmed by 4 bases and J by 4 bases, leaving 16 bases between them. CDR1 is LGHNA and CDR2 is YSLEER in the germline V gene. CDR3 length: 16 amino acids. CDR3 region: CASSRLTDFFNEKLFF. The CDR3 DNA reads as TGCGCCAGCAGCCGATTGACAGATTTCTTTAATGAAAAACTGTTTTTT.

In this sample, this clonotype turned up a few times. The chain links TRBV5-1 to TRBJ2-1; 11 bases are shared with TRBD2. The junction had 10 bases not matched to a gene; V was cut back by 4 bases and J by 7 bases. Looked up from germline, CDR1 is SGHRS and CDR2 is YFSETQ. This CDR3 has 16 residues. CDR3 DNA sequence: TGCGCCAGCAGCAGGGGGACTAGCGGTCCATTGAATGAGCAGTTCTTC. Encoded protein: CASSRGTSGPLNEQFF.

The chain has TRBV25-1 and TRBJ2-3; 8 bases line up with TRBD2. Germline values: CDR1 MGHDK, CDR2 SYGVNS. Trimming at V came to 2 bases and at J to 7 bases, leaving 11 bases not matched to a gene. CDR3 length: 16 amino acids. DNA of the CDR3: TGTGCCAGCAGTGAAAGGGGGAACGGGGGGGCGAATACGCAGTATTTT. Its protein is CASSERGNGGANTQYF. The full variable domain, with the rest looked up from reference TRBV25-1 and TRBJ2-3, is EADIYQTPRYLVIGTGKKITLECSQTMGHDKMYWYQQDPGMELHLIHYSYGVNSTEKGDLSSESTVSRIRTEHFPLTLESARPSHTSQYLCASSERGNGGANTQYFGPGTRLTVL.

The rearrangement links TRBV20-1 to TRBJ1-1; D is perhaps TRBD1 (5 bases). The CDR3 is 18 amino acids. The germline V and J ends were trimmed by 2 bases and 0 bases, with 22 bases remaining between them. Germline V gives CDR1 DFQATT, CDR2 SNEGSKA (reference sequence). CDR3 in DNA: TGCAGTGCTAGAACTTGGAATGGGACTATAGGCATGAACACTGAAGCTTTCTTT. Its translation: CSARTWNGTIGMNTEAFF.

The chain links TRBV9 to TRBJ2-2; either TRBD1 or TRBD2 may fit D (5 bases each). In germline, CDR1 is SGDLS, CDR2 YYNGEE. Trimming took off 0 bases at V and 2 bases at J, with 8 bases between the two ends. There are 15 residues in the CDR3. In nucleotides, the CDR3 is TGTGCCAGCAGCGTAGCCGGGACCAACACCGGGGAGCTGTTTTTT. Translation gives CASSVAGTNTGELFF.

The chain couples TRBV6-1 to TRBJ1-5; 11 bases align to TRBD1. V shed 3 bases and J 3 bases; nucleotides not matched to a gene: 7. CDR1 and CDR2 (germline): MNHNS, SASEGT. This CDR3 is built from 17 residues. CDR3 nucleotides: TGTGCCAGCAGTGACCACCGGACAGGGGGCGTCAATCAGCCCCAGCATTTT. As protein: CASSDHRTGGVNQPQHF.